This is a list of T cell receptor beta chains from one sample in a study of T cell clonotyping in hematopoietic cell transplantation. Sequenced by immunoSEQ multiplex PCR; TCRdb stores in-frame clones only, minus some. The sample includes about 16,000 clones, about 61% seen only once; the top ten take approximately 12%. The starting material was PBMCs, obtained 30 days after allogeneic stem cell transplant. The receptor source for this set is a male patient aged 50 to 59 who had an allogeneic stem cell transplant from an unrelated donor, so T cells may come from the graft donor. Some clones in this sample may be carry-over from other donors' samples. Each CDR3 is given with its conserved first and last residue. A D gene is named only where the DNA matches it firmly. Expanded clones get a size class; other rows say once, few or many, or leave the size out.

V,J,size,D,DNA,CDR3
TRBV25-1,TRBJ1-2,-,TRBD1,TGTGCCAGCAGTGAGGGACAGGGGGATTACTATGGCTACACCTTC,CASSEGQGDYYGYTF
TRBV7-2,TRBJ2-7,-,-,TGTGCCAGCAGCTTAACGGGTTTCTCCTACGAGCAGTACTTC,CASSLTGFSYEQYF
TRBV10-2,TRBJ1-5,few,-,TGCGCCAGCAGTGAGTCCCCAGGAAATAGCAATCAGCCCCAGCATTTT,CASSESPGNSNQPQHF
TRBV19,TRBJ2-4,once,-,TGTGCCAGTACCCCGAGGCAGGGTGCGGACATTCAGTACTTC,CASTPRQGADIQYF
TRBV4-1,TRBJ1-1,-,-,TGCGCCAGCAGCCAATTGTGGGTCACAGCGAATGAAGCTTTCTTT,CASSQLWVTANEAFF
TRBV4-1,TRBJ2-1,-,TRBD1,TGCGCCAGCAGCCAAGATATCCGGGACAGCTACAATGAGCAGTTCTTC,CASSQDIRDSYNEQFF
TRBV4-1,TRBJ2-2,-,TRBD2,TGCGCCAGCAGCCAATGGGGGGGACGGGAGAACACCGGGGAGCTGTTTTTT,CASSQWGGRENTGELFF
TRBV5-6,TRBJ1-2,-,TRBD1,TGTGCCAGCAGCCTGGACAGGGGGGTCTATGGCTACACCTTC,CASSLDRGVYGYTF
TRBV2,TRBJ2-7,few,-,TGTGCCAGTCAGGGGTTTGTCTCCTACGAGCAGTACTTC,CASQGFVSYEQYF
TRBV28,TRBJ2-3,few,-,TGTGCCAGCGTCGGAGTTTCGGACAGCACCACAGATACGCAGTATTTT,CASVGVSDSTTDTQYF
TRBV30,TRBJ2-1,-,TRBD1,TGTGCCTGGAGTGTACGTTACGGGACAGGACCCAATGAGCAGTTCTTC,CAWSVRYGTGPNEQFF
TRBV9,TRBJ1-4,-,TRBD1,TGTGCCAGCAGCGGAGGGGACAGCTGGCGGGAAAAACTGTTTTTT,CASSGGDSWREKLFF
TRBV28,TRBJ1-2,-,-,TGTGCCGTCGGGCGGGGGTCGGACTATGGCTACACCTTC,CAVGRGSDYGYTF
TRBV29-1,TRBJ1-1,few,-,TGCAGTTGTTTAGAGGGGGAAGCTTCCTTT,CSCLEGEASF
TRBV30,TRBJ2-5,-,TRBD2,TGTGCCTGGAGATTGGGGGAGACTAGCTCAGAGACCCAGTACTTC,CAWRLGETSSETQYF
TRBV30,TRBJ2-5,-,-,TGTGCCTGGGGACAGCAAGAGACCCAGTACTTC,CAWGQQETQYF
TRBV7-2,TRBJ2-3,-,TRBD2,TGTGCCAGCAGCTTGGGACTAGCGGGGGGCACCGGCACAGATACGCAGTATTTT,CASSLGLAGGTGTDTQYF
TRBV30,TRBJ1-5,-,TRBD1,TGTGCCTGGAGTGTATGGCAGGGGGCAGGTCAGCCCCAGCATTTT,CAWSVWQGAGQPQHF
TRBV30,TRBJ1-5,few,TRBD1,TGTGCCTGGAGTGGCAGGGGGTTCTTTCAGCCCCAGCATTTT,CAWSGRGFFQPQHF
TRBV28,TRBJ2-7,-,-,TGTGCCAGCAGTTCCAGACACAACGAGCAGTACTTC,CASSSRHNEQYF
TRBV9,TRBJ1-6,-,-,TGTGCCAGCAGCAGAGGGCCGGAGAATTCACCCCTCCACTTT,CASSRGPENSPLHF
TRBV30,TRBJ1-6,few,TRBD1,TGTGCCCGGACAGGGACACAAAGGGCCCTCCACTTT,CARTGTQRALHF
TRBV6-5,TRBJ2-7,-,TRBD2,TGTGCCAGCAGTTACGGGACTAGCGGGGGATTCTACGAGCAGTACTTC,CASSYGTSGGFYEQYF
TRBV30,TRBJ1-4,-,TRBD1,TGTGCCTGGAGGGACAGGGGGCGGGAAAAACTGTTTTTT,CAWRDRGREKLFF
TRBV30,TRBJ1-4,few,-,TGTGCCTGGAGAAGGACATCGGGCGAAAAACTGTTTTTT,CAWRRTSGEKLFF
TRBV27,TRBJ2-7,once,-,TGTGCCAGCAGTTTAAAATGGCCCTTCTACGAGCAGTACTTC,CASSLKWPFYEQYF
TRBV9,TRBJ2-2,-,-,TGTGCCAGCAAGAGGACTCCCGATAACACCGGGGAGCTGTTTTTT,CASKRTPDNTGELFF
TRBV28,TRBJ1-2,-,-,TGTGCCAGCAGTTTAGGGCGCAACTATGGCTACACCTTC,CASSLGRNYGYTF
TRBV4-3,TRBJ2-1,-,-,TGCGCCAGCAGCCTGGGGTTTGCGGGTGGGGACAATGAGCAGTTCTTC,CASSLGFAGGDNEQFF
TRBV5-1,TRBJ2-7,once,-,TGCGCCAGCAGCTGGACACCAGGGACCATCTACGAGCAGTACTTC,CASSWTPGTIYEQYF
TRBV5-6,TRBJ1-3,-,TRBD1,TGTGCCAGCAGCTTGAGGACAGGGTCTGGAAACACCATATATTTT,CASSLRTGSGNTIYF
TRBV5-6,TRBJ1-5,-,-,TGTGCCAGCAGCCGCTTCTGGGTTCGGAATCAGCCCCAGCATTTT,CASSRFWVRNQPQHF
TRBV7-2,TRBJ1-2,-,TRBD1,TGTGCCAGCAGCTTAGGGACAGGGGGTTTCAACTATGGCTACACCTTC,CASSLGTGGFNYGYTF
TRBV6-5,TRBJ1-6,-,-,TGTGCCAGCAGCCTACAGGGAGGTCATTCACCCTTCCACTTT,CASSLQGGHSPFHF
TRBV30,TRBJ2-1,-,-,TGTGCCTGGAGGGACCCCAGGGACTACAATGAGCAGTTCTTC,CAWRDPRDYNEQFF
TRBV11-2,TRBJ2-7,-,-,TGTGCCAGCAGCTCGTCTGCTGGATCCTACGAGCAGTACTTC,CASSSSAGSYEQYF